The clone carrying this TCR beta chain was recorded at least ten times. The hyperthyroidism patients had all been newly diagnosed, and their disease duration was under 2 months. Their ages ranged from 18 to 65 years. Uncontrolled infection, other autoimmune disease, pregnancy and lactation each barred patients from inclusion. The TCR beta CDR3 regions underwent amplification using RNA transcripts as the source. The HTBI primer set was used in a first-round RT-PCR of the TCR CDR3. TCRdb used MiXCR to reprocess the multiplex PCR reads, holding one entry per CDR3 protein. The table shows approximately 520,000 distinct CDR3 sequences, with around 21% occurring only once. The data belong to a study of T cells in Graves' hyperthyroidism and ophthalmopathy. Looking at the study overall: Upon initial diagnosis and before any treatment, peripheral blood was collected.

The TCR sequence derives from a man aged 18 to 29 with Graves' hyperthyroidism. The sample consisted of blood.

The CDR3 DNA reads as TGTGCCAGCAGCCCGACCCGACAGGGAAGCAACGAGCAGTACTTC. Translation gives CASSPTRQGSNEQYF. The rearrangement uses TRBV7-8 and TRBJ2-7, with 7 bases that match TRBD1. J lost 5 bases, V lost 5 bases, and 12 bases had no gene match. Per the germline V gene, CDR1 is SGHVS and CDR2 is FQNEAQ. The CDR3 totals 15 residues.